The clone carrying this T cell receptor beta chain has only a few counts. Its target is unknown. Cultured CD4+ T-cell DNA underwent Oncomine TCR Beta short-read sequencing. In TCRdb, the PCR reads were re-called with MiXCR into one record per CDR3 protein. The repertoire consists of 15,000 to 20,000 distinct CDR3 sequences, with about 71% occurring once and the leading ten covering less than 7%. This sample is part of a study of vaccination and CD4 T cells after COVID-19. V lost 5 bases and J lost 7, with 13 bases in between. Germline CDR1 DFQATT, CDR2 SNEGSKA (reference sequence). This CDR3 has 12 amino acids. Treatment denoted: roughly ten-day PBMC culture with coronavirus spike peptide pools or control peptides (ViraFEST assay). Both day 3 and day 7 involved replacing half of the medium with fresh IL-2 medium.

Specimen: CD4+ T cells from blood, cultured in vitro. The sequence was obtained from a human donor who had recovered from COVID-19. This chain joins TRBV20-1 and TRBJ2-3; no clear D gene. The CDR3 region is CSAEGLQHTQYF. CDR3 DNA sequence: TGCAGTGCTGAAGGTCTCCAGCATACGCAGTATTTT.